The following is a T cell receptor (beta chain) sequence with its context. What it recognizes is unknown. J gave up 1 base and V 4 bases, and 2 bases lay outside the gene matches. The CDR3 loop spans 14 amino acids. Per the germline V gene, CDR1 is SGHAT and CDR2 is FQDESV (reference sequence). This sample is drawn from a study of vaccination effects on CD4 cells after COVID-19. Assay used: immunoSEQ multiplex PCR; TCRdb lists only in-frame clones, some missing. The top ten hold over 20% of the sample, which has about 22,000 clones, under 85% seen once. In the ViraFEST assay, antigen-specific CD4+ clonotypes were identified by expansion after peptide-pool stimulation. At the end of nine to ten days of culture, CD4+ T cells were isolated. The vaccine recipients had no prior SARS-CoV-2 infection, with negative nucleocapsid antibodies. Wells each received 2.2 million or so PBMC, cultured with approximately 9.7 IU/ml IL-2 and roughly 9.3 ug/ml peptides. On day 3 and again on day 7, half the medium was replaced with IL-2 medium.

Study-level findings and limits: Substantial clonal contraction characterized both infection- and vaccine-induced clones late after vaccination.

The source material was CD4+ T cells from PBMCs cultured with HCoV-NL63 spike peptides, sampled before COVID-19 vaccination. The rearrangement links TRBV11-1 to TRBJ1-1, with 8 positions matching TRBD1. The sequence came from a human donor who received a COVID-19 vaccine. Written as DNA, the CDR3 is TGTGCCAGCAGCTCCGACAGGGGGAACACTGAAGCTTTCTTT. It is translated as CASSSDRGNTEAFF.